This T cell receptor beta chain was profiled in a study of CD8 T cells in Susac syndrome. Study as a whole: The sequenced Susac syndrome patients comprised 5 or 6 with active disease and about eight in remission. Notes on the study in general: The CD4+ T cell repertoires in Susac syndrome were not clonally expanded.

This CDR3 contains 15 residues. In germline, CDR1 is LNHDA, CDR2 SQIVND (reference sequence). V shed 5 bases and J 5 bases; nucleotides not matched to a gene: 6. It was with random hexamers that roughly 0.45 to 1 ug RNA was reverse transcribed. TCRdb redid the calling of the immunoSEQ multiplex PCR reads with MiXCR, one entry per CDR3 protein. The data contain some 200,000 distinct CDR3 sequences, approximately 94% of them singletons. In the case of this clonotype: Antigen unknown.

J is TRBJ1-6 and V is TRBV19; 7 bases are a match to TRBD1. Sequenced: CD4+ T cells from PBMCs. This clonotype originated in a human donor with Susac syndrome. CDR3: CASSFDRDDNSPLHF. Written as DNA, the CDR3 is TGTGCCAGTAGTTTCGACAGGGATGATAATTCACCCCTCCACTTT.